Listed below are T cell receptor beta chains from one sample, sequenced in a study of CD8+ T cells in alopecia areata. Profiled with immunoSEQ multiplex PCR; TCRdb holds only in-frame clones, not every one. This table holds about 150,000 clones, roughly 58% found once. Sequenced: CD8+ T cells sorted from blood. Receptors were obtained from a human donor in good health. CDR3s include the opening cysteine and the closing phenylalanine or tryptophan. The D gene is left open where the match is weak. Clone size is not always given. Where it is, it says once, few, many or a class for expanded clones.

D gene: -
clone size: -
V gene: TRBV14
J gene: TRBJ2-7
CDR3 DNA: TGTGCCAGCAGCCAAAGCTACGAGCAGTACTTC
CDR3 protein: CASSQSYEQYF

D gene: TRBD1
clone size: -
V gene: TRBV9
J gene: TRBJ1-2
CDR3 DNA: TGTGCCAGCAGACAGGGGAACTATGGCTACACCTTC
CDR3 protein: CASRQGNYGYTF

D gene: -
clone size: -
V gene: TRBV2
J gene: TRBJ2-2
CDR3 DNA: TGTGCCAGCAGTGTCCGGCCGGATAACACCGGGGAGCTGTTTTTT
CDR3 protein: CASSVRPDNTGELFF

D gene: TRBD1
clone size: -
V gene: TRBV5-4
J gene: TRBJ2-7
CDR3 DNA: TGTGCCAGCAGCATCGGGACAGGTACCTACGAGCAGTACTTC
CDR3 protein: CASSIGTGTYEQYF

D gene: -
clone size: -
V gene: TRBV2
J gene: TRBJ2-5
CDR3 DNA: TGTGCCAGCAATTCGGGTGTCCAGTACTTC
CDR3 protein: CASNSGVQYF

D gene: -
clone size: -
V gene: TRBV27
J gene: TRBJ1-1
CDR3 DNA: TGTGCCAGCGGTATAACCATGAACACTGAAGCTTTCTTT
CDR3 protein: CASGITMNTEAFF

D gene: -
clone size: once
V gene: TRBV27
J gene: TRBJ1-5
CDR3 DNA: TGTGCCAGCAGTTTATCGCCGTATAGCAATCAGCCCCAGCATTTT
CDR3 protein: CASSLSPYSNQPQHF

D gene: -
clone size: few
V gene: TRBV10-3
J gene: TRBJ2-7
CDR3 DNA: TGTGCCGTTCTAAGGTCAGGGGCCTACGAGCAGTACTTC
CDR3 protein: CAVLRSGAYEQYF

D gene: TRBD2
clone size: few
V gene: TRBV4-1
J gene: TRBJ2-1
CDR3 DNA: TGCGCCAGCAGCCACGGACTAGCGGGGGGGGCGAATAGGGATGAGCAGTTCTTC
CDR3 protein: CASSHGLAGGANRDEQFF

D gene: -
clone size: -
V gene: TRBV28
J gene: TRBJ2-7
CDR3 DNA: TGTGCCAGCAGTTCCAACAGGAGAGCCTACGAGCAGTACTTC
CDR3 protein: CASSSNRRAYEQYF

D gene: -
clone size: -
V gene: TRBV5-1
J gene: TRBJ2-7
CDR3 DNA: TGCGCCAGCAGCTTAGCAGCGGGCGGCTCCTACGAGCAGTACTTC
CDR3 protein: CASSLAAGGSYEQYF

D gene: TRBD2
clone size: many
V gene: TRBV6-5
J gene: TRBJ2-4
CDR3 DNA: TGTGCCAGCAGTGGGACTAGCGAAAACATTCAGTACTTC
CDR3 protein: CASSGTSENIQYF

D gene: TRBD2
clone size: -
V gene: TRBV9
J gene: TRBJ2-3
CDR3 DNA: TGTGCCAGCAGCGTTGCTAGCGGGAGAGATACGCAGTATTTT
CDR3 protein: CASSVASGRDTQYF

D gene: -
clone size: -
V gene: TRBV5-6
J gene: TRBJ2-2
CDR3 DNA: TGTGCCAGCAGCTTGACGAGTACCGGGGAGCTGTTTTTT
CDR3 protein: CASSLTSTGELFF

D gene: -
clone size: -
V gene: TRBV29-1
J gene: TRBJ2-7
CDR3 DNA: TGCAGCGTTGGGTTCGGGGGCGAGCAGTACTTC
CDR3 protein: CSVGFGGEQYF

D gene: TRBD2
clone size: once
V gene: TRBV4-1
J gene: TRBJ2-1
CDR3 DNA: TGCGCCAGCAGCCAAGCCCCTAGCGGGGGGTACAATGAGCAGTTCTTC
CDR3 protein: CASSQAPSGGYNEQFF

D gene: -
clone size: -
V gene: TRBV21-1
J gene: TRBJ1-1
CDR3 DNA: TGTGCCAGCGGCAAACAGGGCGGCTGGGGCACTGAAGCTTTCTTT
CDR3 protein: CASGKQGGWGTEAFF

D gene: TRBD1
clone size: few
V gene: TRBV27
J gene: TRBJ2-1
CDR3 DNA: TGTGCCAGCAGTCGCCGGGACAGGGTAATAGGCGATGAGCAGTTCTTC
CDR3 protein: CASSRRDRVIGDEQFF

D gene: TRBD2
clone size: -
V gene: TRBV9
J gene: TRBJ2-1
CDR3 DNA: TGTGCCAGCAGCGGCCCGGGACTAGCGCCCAATGAGCAGTTCTTC
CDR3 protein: CASSGPGLAPNEQFF

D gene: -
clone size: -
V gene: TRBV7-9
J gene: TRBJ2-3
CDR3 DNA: TGTGCCAGCAGCGACGAGATCGGAGATACGCAGTATTTT
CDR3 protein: CASSDEIGDTQYF

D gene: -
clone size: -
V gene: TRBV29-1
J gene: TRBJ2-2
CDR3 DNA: TGCAGCGTCGAGAAGGGAGGACAGGTTAACACCGGGGAGCTGTTTTTT
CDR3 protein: CSVEKGGQVNTGELFF

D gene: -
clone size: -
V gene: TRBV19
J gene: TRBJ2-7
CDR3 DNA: TGTGCCAGTAGTAGTGAGAACTTTCTTGGGTACGAGCAGTACTTC
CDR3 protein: CASSSENFLGYEQYF

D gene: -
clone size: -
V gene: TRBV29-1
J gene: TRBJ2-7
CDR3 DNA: TGCAGCGTTGAAGAGGGGGGGCCCTCCGAGCAGTACTTC
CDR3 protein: CSVEEGGPSEQYF

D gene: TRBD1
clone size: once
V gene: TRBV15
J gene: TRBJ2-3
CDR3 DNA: TGTGCCACCAGCAGCACAGGGGGGAGCACAGATACGCAGTATTTT
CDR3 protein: CATSSTGGSTDTQYF

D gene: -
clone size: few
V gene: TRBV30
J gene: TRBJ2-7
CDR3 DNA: TGTGCCTGGAGTGGGGCAGTCTCTTACGAGCAGTACTTC
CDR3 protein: CAWSGAVSYEQYF

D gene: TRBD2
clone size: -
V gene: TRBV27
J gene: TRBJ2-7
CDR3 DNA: TGTGCCAGCAGTTTATCCTCAGGGACTATCCTCTACGAGCAGTACTTC
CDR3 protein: CASSLSSGTILYEQYF

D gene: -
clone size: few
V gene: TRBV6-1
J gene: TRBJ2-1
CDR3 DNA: TGTGCCAGCAGTGGACGGGACGCAGCCTACAATGAGCAGTTCTTC
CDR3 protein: CASSGRDAAYNEQFF

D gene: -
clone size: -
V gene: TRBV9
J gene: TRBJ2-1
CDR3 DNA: TGTGCCAGCAGCCCCCCTGGGGAGCAGTTCTTC
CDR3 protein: CASSPPGEQFF

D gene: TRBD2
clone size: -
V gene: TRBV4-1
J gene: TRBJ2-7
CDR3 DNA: TGCGCCAGCAGTCCAATTCCGGGACTATCCTCCTACGAGCAGTACTTC
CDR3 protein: CASSPIPGLSSYEQYF

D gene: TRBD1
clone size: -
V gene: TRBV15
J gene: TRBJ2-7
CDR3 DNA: TGTGCCACCAGCATTGACAGGGGCAACGAGCAGTACTTC
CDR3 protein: CATSIDRGNEQYF

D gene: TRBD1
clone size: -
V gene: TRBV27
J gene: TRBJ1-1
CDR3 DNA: TGTGCCAGCAGTTCGGGACAGGACATGAACACTGAAGCTTTCTTT
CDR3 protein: CASSSGQDMNTEAFF

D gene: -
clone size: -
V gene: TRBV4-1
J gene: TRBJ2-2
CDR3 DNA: TGCGCCAGCAGCCAAGGTGGCACCGGGGAGCTGTTTTTT
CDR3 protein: CASSQGGTGELFF

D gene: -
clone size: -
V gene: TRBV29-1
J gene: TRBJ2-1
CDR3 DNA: TGCAGCGTTGAAGATCCAAGGACCCCCTACAATGAGCAGTTCTTC
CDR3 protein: CSVEDPRTPYNEQFF

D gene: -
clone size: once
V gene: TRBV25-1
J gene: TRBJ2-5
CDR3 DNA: TGTGCCAGCAGTGAATGGGAGGAGACCCAGTACTTC
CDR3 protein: CASSEWEETQYF

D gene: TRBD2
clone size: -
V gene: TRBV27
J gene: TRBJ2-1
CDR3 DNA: TGTGCCAGCAGTTTAGTACTAGCGGGAGGGGCATTCTACAATGAGCAGTTCTTC
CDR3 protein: CASSLVLAGGAFYNEQFF

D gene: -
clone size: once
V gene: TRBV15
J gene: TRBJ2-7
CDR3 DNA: TGTGCCACCAGCCTGGGGTCCCGACAGCAGTACTTC
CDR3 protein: CATSLGSRQQYF

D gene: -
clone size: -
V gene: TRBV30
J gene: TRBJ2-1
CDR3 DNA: TGTGCCTGGAGTCAGGAATCCTACAATGAGCAGTTCTTC
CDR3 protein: CAWSQESYNEQFF

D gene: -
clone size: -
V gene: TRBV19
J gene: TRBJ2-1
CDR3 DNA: TGTGCCAGTAGTATTGTCAGGAACAATGAGCAGTTCTTC
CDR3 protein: CASSIVRNNEQFF

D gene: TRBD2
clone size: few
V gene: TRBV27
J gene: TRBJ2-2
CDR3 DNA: TGTGCCACCACTAGCGGGAGCGAGTACACCGGGGAGCTGTTTTTT
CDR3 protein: CATTSGSEYTGELFF

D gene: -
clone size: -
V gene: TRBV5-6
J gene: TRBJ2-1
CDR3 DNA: TGTGCCAGCAGCTACAGGGACGTTGACCCTACTAATGAGCAGTTCTTC
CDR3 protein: CASSYRDVDPTNEQFF

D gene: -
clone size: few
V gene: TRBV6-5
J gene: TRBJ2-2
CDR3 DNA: TGTGCCAGCAGTCTAGGGACGGCTCCCCGAGAGCTGTTTTTT
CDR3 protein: CASSLGTAPRELFF

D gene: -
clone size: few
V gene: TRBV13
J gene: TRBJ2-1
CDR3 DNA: TGTGCCAGCAGCTTAAGTCGATCAAATGAGCAGTTCTTC
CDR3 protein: CASSLSRSNEQFF

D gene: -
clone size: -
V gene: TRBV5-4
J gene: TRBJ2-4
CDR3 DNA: TGTGCCAGCAGTCCCGGACAGGGAGGGGGAAAGGGTCAGTACTTC
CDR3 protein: CASSPGQGGGKGQYF

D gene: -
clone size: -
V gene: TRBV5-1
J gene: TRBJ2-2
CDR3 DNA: TGCGCCAGCAGCTTCCTGTTGAGGGTCAGGTCCGGGGAGCTGTTTTTT
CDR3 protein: CASSFLLRVRSGELFF

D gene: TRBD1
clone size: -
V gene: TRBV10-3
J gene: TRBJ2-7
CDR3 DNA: TGTGCCATCACCATCCTGACAGGGGGCAACGAGCAGTACTTC
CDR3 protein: CAITILTGGNEQYF